The 17 T cell receptor beta chains below were found in one sample sequenced in a study of cytomegalovirus exposure and HLA in healthy donors. The study ran its PCR with 60 Vbeta and 13 Jbeta primers. The method was immunoSEQ multiplex PCR; TCRdb's version includes in-frame clones alone and lacks a portion of them. The table shows about 150,000 clones, with approximately 74% occurring only once. Sequencing input: PBMCs. These receptors originate from a man in his late teens or twenties in good health and CMV-seronegative.

The table lists this clone with a count of one. The genes are TRBV7-6 and TRBJ2-6, with D possibly being TRBD1 (5 bases). CDR3 length: 18 amino acids. The V gene's germline CDR1 is SGHVS and CDR2 FNYEAQ. Trimming stripped 2 bases from V and 0 bases from J, with 14 bases between. Here the CDR3 reads CASSLRPGPYSGANVLTF. CDR3 bases: TGTGCCAGCAGCTTAAGGCCAGGGCCCTACTCTGGGGCCAACGTCCTGACTTTC.

This rearrangement joins TRBV7-6 to TRBJ2-7; 9 positions match TRBD1. The junction had 11 bases not matched to a gene; V was cut back by 2 bases and J by 0 bases. The CDR3 extends over 18 amino acids. In germline, CDR1 is SGHVS, CDR2 FNYEAQ. This chain's CDR3 is CASSLRTGDLLASYEQYF. Here the CDR3 DNA reads TGTGCCAGCAGCTTAAGGACAGGGGATTTACTGGCCTCCTACGAGCAGTACTTC.

A single count supports this clone. The V gene is TRBV4-2, the J gene TRBJ1-1; 8 bases agree with TRBD1. Germline CDR1 LGHNA, CDR2 YNFKEQ. Unmatched junction bases numbered 9, after V lost 3 bases and J lost 3 bases. This CDR3 is built from 16 residues. In DNA form, the CDR3 reads TGTGCCAGCAGCCAGCCAGCGACAGGGGTTGACACTGAAGCTTTCTTT. Its protein product is CASSQPATGVDTEAFF.

The chain uses TRBV7-9 and TRBJ2-5; 8 bases are shared with TRBD2. Trimming cost V 5 bases and J 4 bases; bases outside gene matches: 18. Germline V gene sequence: CDR1 SEHNR, CDR2 FQNEAQ (reference sequence). The CDR3 totals 18 residues. The CDR3 sequence: CASSLVGGSGVLSETQYF. CDR3 coding DNA: TGTGCCAGCAGCCTAGTGGGTGGTAGCGGGGTTCTATCAGAGACCCAGTACTTC. The full variable domain, its missing parts supplied by reference TRBV7-9 and TRBJ2-5, is DTGVSQNPRHKITKRGQNVTFRCDPISEHNRLYWYRQTLGQGPEFLTYFQNEAQLEKSRLLSDRFSAERPKGSFSTLEIQRTEQGDSAMYLCASSLVGGSGVLSETQYFGPGTRLLVL.

This clone was found a few times. The J gene is TRBJ2-5, the V gene TRBV5-1; the match to TRBD2 covers 9 bases. The length of the CDR3 is 16 residues. V gave up 6 bases and J gave up 3 bases; unmatched junction bases: 12. Germline-derived CDR1 and CDR2 are SGHRS and YFSETQ. The CDR3 region has the DNA TGCGCCAGCACCCTGACCCTGAGCGGGGGGAAAGAGACCCAGTACTTC. Encoded protein: CASTLTLSGGKETQYF.

The chain has TRBV7-9 and TRBJ1-3, with 7 bases matching TRBD1. Unmatched junction bases numbered 10, after V lost 5 bases and J lost 3 bases. The CDR3 extends over 16 amino acids. Germline loops: CDR1 SEHNR, CDR2 FQNEAQ (reference sequence). Written as DNA, the CDR3 is TGTGCCAGCAGCCATACGAGGGGGCCAGGTGGAAACACCATATATTTT. The encoded protein is CASSHTRGPGGNTIYF.

The J gene is TRBJ1-2, the V gene TRBV4-2; 7 nucleotides align to TRBD1. This CDR3 is 15 amino acids long. The trim removed 4 bases at V and 8 bases at J, leaving 13 bases unmatched. Germline V lookup: CDR1 LGHNA, CDR2 YNFKEQ. Here the CDR3 DNA reads TGTGCCAGCAGCCTACCCCCAGGGGGTGGACGGGGCTACACCTTC. Its protein is CASSLPPGGGRGYTF.

The genes are TRBV11-3 and TRBJ1-1; perhaps TRBD1 as D (6 bases). The CDR3 length is 13 residues. V lost 5 bases, J lost 10 bases, and 17 bases lay in between. The germline gives CDR1 SGHNT, CDR2 YENEEA. CDR3 DNA sequence: TGTGCCAGCAGCCTAGCGTCTACAGGGACAGCTTTCTTT. Amino acids: CASSLASTGTAFF.

This clone occurred once. This chain links TRBV16 with TRBJ1-2; D uncertain. V gave up 0 bases and J gave up 4 bases, with 15 bases separating them. Germline V gene sequence: CDR1 KGHSY, CDR2 FQNENV. The CDR3 has 16 residues. This CDR3 is CASSQSVGASIYGYTF. CDR3 DNA sequence: TGTGCCAGCAGCCAATCGGTGGGAGCTAGTATCTATGGCTACACCTTC.

Comment on this clone: One end of the junction fails to match germline, which may point to a read error. This sequence joins TRBV6-5 and TRBJ2-4; D may be TRBD1 (6 bases). This CDR3 has 13 amino acids. From germline, CDR1 is MNHEY and CDR2 SVGAGI. The CDR3 spells CASRGGPKNSQYF. CDR3 in DNA: TGTGCCAGCAGAGGGGGACCCAAAAACAGTCAGTACTTC.

This clone occurred a few times. The genes are TRBV7-6 and TRBJ2-1; TRBD1 aligns across 9 bases. The germline CDR1 and CDR2 sequences are SGHVS and FNYEAQ. CDR3 size: 13 residues. The junction had 0 bases not matched to a gene; V was cut back by 4 bases and J by 5 bases. In nucleotides, the CDR3 is TGTGCCAGCAGCTGGACAGGGGACAATGAGCAGTTCTTC. Translated: CASSWTGDNEQFF.

This clone has only one observation. J is TRBJ2-3 and V is TRBV7-2; tentative D call: TRBD1 (7 bases). Looked up from germline, CDR1 is SGHTA and CDR2 is FQGNSA. The CDR3 has 16 residues. The germline V and J ends were trimmed by 5 bases and 4 bases, with 19 bases remaining between them. DNA of the CDR3: TGTGCCAGCAGCCCCCCAGGGGGGCAGAGGGCAGATACGCAGTATTTT. This sequence encodes CASSPPGGQRADTQYF.

The rearrangement links TRBV5-4 to TRBJ2-3; no definite D call. Germline CDR1 SGHNT, CDR2 YYREEE (reference sequence). Trimming removed 5 bases from V and 0 bases from J, with 7 bases in between. The CDR3 is 13 amino acids. The CDR3: CASREPSTDTQYF. In DNA, the CDR3 is TGTGCCAGCAGGGAGCCAAGCACAGATACGCAGTATTTT.

The gene calls are TRBV6-1 and TRBJ1-4; 8 nucleotides agree with TRBD1. After removal of 6 bases from V and 5 bases from J, the junction contained 5 bases not matched to a gene. CDR1 is MNHNS, CDR2 SASEGT, per germline. This CDR3 spans 14 amino acids. CDR3 coding DNA: TGTGCCAGCAGAAGACAGGGGATAAATGAAAAACTGTTTTTT. It codes for CASRRQGINEKLFF.

The J gene is TRBJ2-3, the V gene TRBV9, with D possibly being TRBD1 (5 bases). The length of the CDR3 is 17 residues. V was cut by 0 bases and J by 2 bases, with 16 bases left in between. Germline V gene data show CDR1 as SGDLS and CDR2 as YYNGEE. CDR3 loop: CASSVGVRGDFTDTQYF. For the CDR3, the DNA is TGTGCCAGCAGCGTAGGTGTTAGGGGCGACTTCACAGATACGCAGTATTTT.

The chain links TRBV27 to TRBJ2-7; possible D gene TRBD2, 6 bases. Trimming removed 0 bases at V and 5 bases at J, with 14 bases between. Germline CDR1 is MNHEY and CDR2 is SMNVEV (reference sequence). The CDR3 is made up of 15 amino acids. CDR3 amino acids: CASSLSWAPGDEQYF. The CDR3 DNA is TGTGCCAGCAGTTTATCGTGGGCCCCGGGGGACGAGCAGTACTTC.

This chain uses TRBV21-1 with TRBJ1-4; TRBD1 is the table's D call and was not checked against the DNA. TRBV21-1 is a documented pseudogene. The CDR3 is made up of 18 amino acids. CDR3 in amino acids: CASSKEEYRGSTNEKLFF. The CDR3 bases are TGTGCCAGCAGCAAAGAGGAGTATAGGGGCTCAACTAATGAAAAACTGTTTTTT.